Shown below are 3 T cell receptor beta chains from a single sample sequenced in a study of cytomegalovirus exposure and HLA in healthy donors. PCR used 60 Vbeta primers and 13 Jbeta primers. Clones were sequenced by immunoSEQ multiplex PCR, and TCRdb holds only the in-frame ones, with some missing. The sample carries some 150,000 clones, roughly 80% recorded once. Material: PBMCs. The receptors stem from a woman between 40 and 50 years old in good health and CMV-seronegative.

This chain uses TRBV28 with TRBJ1-2; 8 positions match TRBD1. The CDR3 is 14 residues long. Germline trimming cut 5 bases from V and 4 bases from J; bases unmatched to any gene: 6. Germline-derived CDR1 and CDR2 are MDHEN and SYDVKM. CDR3 in amino acids: CASSLPGQVYGYTF. CDR3 nucleotides: TGTGCCAGCAGTCTTCCGGGACAGGTCTATGGCTACACCTTC.

The rearrangement links TRBV5-6 to TRBJ1-2; no firm D call. V was shortened by 5 bases and J by 3 bases, with 11 bases between the two germline ends. Germline V gene sequence: CDR1 SGHDT, CDR2 YYEEEE. The CDR3 covers 13 residues. CDR3 region: CASSYDGDYGYTF. CDR3 nucleotides: TGTGCCAGCAGTTACGACGGAGACTATGGCTACACCTTC.

V usage is TRBV6-1 and J usage is TRBJ1-4; no reliable D call. The germline V gene has CDR1 MNHNS and CDR2 SASEGT. V was pared by 4 bases and J by 4 bases, with 10 bases between. The CDR3 covers 14 residues. CDR3 amino acids: CASSVNRNNEKLFF. Here the CDR3 DNA reads TGTGCCAGCAGTGTGAACAGAAATAATGAAAAACTGTTTTTT.